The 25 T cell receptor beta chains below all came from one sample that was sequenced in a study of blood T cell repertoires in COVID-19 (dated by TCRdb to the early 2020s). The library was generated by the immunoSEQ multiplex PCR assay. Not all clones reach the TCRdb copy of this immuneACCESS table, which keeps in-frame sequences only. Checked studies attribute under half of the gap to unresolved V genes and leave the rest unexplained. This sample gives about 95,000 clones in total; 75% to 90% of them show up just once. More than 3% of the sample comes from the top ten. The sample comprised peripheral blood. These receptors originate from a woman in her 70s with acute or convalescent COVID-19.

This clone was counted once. Here the CDR3 DNA reads TGTGCCAGCTCACCCACAGGGGAGGCTGAAGCTTTCTTT. Translating gives CASSPTGEAEAFF. This chain joins TRBV18 and TRBJ1-1; 7 nucleotides agree with TRBD1. The V segment lost 3 bases and the J segment 6 bases; nucleotides outside the gene matches: 4. Germline V CDR1 and CDR2: KGHSH, LQKENI. The CDR3 loop spans 13 amino acids. Based on the CDR3 plus reference TRBV18 and TRBJ1-1, the full variable domain is NAGVMQNPRHLVRRRGQEARLRCSPMKGHSHVYWYRQLPEEGLKFMVYLQKENIIDESGMPKERFSAEFPKEGPSILRIQQVVRGDSAAYFCASSPTGEAEAFFGQGTRLTVV.

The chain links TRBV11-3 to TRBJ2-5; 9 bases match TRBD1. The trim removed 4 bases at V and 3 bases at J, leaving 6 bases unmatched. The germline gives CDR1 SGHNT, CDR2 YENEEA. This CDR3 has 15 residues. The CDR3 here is CASSSRQGVKETQYF. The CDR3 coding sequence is TGTGCCAGCAGCTCTCGACAGGGGGTAAAAGAGACCCAGTACTTC.

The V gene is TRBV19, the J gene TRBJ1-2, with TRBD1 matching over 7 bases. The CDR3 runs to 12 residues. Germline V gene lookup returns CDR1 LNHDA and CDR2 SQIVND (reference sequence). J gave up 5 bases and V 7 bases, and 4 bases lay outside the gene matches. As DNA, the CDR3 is TGTGCCAGTACCACGGGACAGTATGGCTACACCTTC. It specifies CASTTGQYGYTF.

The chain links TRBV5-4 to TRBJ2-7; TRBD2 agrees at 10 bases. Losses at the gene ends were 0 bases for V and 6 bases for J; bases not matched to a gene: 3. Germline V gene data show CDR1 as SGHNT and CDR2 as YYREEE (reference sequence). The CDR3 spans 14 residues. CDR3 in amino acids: CASSLVSGRTEQYF. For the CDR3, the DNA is TGTGCCAGCAGCTTGGTTAGCGGGAGGACCGAGCAGTACTTC.

CDR3 loop: CASSLDRGNQPQHF. The CDR3, as DNA: TGTGCCAGCAGCCTTGACAGGGGAAACCAGCCCCAGCATTTT. The chain couples TRBV6-6 to TRBJ1-5, with 8 bases fitting TRBD1. The CDR3 covers 14 residues. Germline values: CDR1 MNHNY, CDR2 SVGAGI (reference sequence). The trim removed 6 bases at V and 7 bases at J, leaving 8 bases unmatched.

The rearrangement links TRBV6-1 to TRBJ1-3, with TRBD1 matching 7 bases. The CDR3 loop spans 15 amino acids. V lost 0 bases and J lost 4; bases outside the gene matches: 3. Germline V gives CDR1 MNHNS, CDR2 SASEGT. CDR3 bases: TGTGCCAGCAGTGAAGCGAGGGGACAGGGAAACACCATATATTTT. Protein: CASSEARGQGNTIYF.

The DNA for the CDR3 is TGTGCCAGCAGCGCCAGGGTAGTAGGCACTGAAGCTTTCTTT. Residues: CASSARVVGTEAFF. V is TRBV7-9 and J is TRBJ1-1; D is possibly TRBD1 (5 bases). The V gene's germline CDR1 is SEHNR and CDR2 FQNEAQ (reference sequence). The CDR3 is 14 amino acids. Trimming left V 5 bases short and J 4 bases short, with 14 bases between.

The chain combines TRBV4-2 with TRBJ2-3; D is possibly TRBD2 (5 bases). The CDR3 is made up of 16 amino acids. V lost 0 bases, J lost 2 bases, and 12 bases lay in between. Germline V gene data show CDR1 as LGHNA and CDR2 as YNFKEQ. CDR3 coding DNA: TGTGCCAGCAGCCAAGAGCCGGGGATGGCCACAGATACGCAGTATTTT. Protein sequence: CASSQEPGMATDTQYF.

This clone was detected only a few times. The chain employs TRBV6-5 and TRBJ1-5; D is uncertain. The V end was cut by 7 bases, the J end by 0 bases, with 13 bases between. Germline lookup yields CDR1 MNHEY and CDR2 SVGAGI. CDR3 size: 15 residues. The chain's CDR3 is CASTHSPHSNQPQHF. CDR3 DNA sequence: TGTGCCAGCACCCATAGCCCCCATAGCAATCAGCCCCAGCATTTT.

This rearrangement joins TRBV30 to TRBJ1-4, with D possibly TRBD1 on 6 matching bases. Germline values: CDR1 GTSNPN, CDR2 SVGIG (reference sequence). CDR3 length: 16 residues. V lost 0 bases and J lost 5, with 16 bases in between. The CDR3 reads CAWSVREGGLNEKLFF. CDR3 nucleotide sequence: TGTGCCTGGAGTGTACGAGAGGGGGGGTTAAATGAAAAACTGTTTTTT.

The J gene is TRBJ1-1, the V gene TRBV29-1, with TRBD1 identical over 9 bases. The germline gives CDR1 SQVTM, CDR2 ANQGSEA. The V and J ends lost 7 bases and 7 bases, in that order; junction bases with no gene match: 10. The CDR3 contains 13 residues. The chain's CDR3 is CSGAFGTGSEAFF. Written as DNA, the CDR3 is TGCAGCGGAGCCTTCGGGACAGGGAGTGAAGCTTTCTTT.

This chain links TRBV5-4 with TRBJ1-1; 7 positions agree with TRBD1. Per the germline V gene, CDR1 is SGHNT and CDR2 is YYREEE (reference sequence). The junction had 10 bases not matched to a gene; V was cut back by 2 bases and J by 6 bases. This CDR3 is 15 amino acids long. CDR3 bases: TGTGCCAGCAGCTTAAGGGACAGACAACACGCTGAAGCTTTCTTT. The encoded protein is CASSLRDRQHAEAFF.

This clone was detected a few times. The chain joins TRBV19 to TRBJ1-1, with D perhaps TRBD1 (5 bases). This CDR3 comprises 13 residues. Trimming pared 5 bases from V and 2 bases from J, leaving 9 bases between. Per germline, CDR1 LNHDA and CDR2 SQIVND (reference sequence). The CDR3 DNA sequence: TGTGCCAGTAGTGTCGACAGAAACACTGAAGCTTTCTTT. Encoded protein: CASSVDRNTEAFF.

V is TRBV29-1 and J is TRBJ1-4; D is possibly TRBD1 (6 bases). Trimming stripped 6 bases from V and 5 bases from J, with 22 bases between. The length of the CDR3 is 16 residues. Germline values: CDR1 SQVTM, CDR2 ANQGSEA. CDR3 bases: TGCAGCGTACAGAACGGTTCCGGGACAAGGAATGAAAAACTGTTTTTT. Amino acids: CSVQNGSGTRNEKLFF.

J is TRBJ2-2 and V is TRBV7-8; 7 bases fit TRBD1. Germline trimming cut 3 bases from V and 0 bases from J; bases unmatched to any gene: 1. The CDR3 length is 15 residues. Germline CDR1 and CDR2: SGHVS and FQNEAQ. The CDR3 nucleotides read TGTGCCAGCAGCTTGGGACAGTCGAACACCGGGGAGCTGTTTTTT. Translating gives CASSLGQSNTGELFF.

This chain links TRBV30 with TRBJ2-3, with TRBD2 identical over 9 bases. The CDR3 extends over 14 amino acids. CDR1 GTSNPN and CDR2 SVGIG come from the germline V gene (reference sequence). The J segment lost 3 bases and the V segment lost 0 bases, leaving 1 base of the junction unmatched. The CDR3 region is CAWSVTSGTDTQYF. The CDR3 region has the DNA TGTGCCTGGAGTGTCACTAGCGGGACAGATACGCAGTATTTT.

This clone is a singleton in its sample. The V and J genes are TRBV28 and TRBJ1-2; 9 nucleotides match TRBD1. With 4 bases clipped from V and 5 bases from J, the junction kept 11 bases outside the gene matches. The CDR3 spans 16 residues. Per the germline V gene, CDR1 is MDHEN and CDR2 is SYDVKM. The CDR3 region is CASSSQQGALRYGYTF. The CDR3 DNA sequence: TGTGCCAGCAGTTCGCAACAGGGGGCCCTTCGGTATGGCTACACCTTC.

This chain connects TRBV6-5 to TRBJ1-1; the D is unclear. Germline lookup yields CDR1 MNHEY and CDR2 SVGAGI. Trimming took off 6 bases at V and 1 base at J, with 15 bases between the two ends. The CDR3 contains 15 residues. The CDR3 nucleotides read TGTGCCAGCAGGTTCGCGGGGATTCCGAACACTGAAGCTTTCTTT. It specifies CASRFAGIPNTEAFF.

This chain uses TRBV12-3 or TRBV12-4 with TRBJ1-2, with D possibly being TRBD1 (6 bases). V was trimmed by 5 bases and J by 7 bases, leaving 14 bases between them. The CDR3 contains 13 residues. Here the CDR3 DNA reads TGTGCCAGCAGTACCTCAGGGGCCGGTGGCTACACCTTC. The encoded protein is CASSTSGAGGYTF.

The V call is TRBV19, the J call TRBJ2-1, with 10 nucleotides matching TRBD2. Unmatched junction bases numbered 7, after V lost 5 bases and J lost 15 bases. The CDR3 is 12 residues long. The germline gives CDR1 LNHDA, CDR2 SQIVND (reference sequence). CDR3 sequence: CASSPSGSTTFF. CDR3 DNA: TGTGCCAGTAGTCCTAGCGGGAGTACCACGTTCTTC.

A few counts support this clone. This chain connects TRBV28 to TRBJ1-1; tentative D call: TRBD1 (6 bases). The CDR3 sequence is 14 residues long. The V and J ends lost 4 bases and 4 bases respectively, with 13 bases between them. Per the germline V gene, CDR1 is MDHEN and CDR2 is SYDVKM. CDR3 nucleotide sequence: TGTGCCAGCAGTTCCATCAGCAGGGGCACTGAAGCTTTCTTT. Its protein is CASSSISRGTEAFF. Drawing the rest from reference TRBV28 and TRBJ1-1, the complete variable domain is DVKVTQSSRYLVKRTGEKVFLECVQDMDHENMFWYRQDPGLGLRLIYFSYDVKMKEKGDIPEGYSVSREKKERFSLILESASTNQTSMYLCASSSISRGTEAFFGQGTRLTVV.

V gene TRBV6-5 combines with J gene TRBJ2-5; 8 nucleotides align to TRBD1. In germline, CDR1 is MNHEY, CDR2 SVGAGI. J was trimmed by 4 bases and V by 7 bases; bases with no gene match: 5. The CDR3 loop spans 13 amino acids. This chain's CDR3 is CASIRGRGETQYF. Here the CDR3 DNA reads TGTGCCAGCATCAGGGGGCGAGGAGAGACCCAGTACTTC.

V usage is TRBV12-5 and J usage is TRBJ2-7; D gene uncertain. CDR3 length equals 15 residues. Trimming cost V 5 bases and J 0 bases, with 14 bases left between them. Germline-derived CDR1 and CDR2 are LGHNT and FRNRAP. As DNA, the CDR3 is TGTGCTAGTGGTACAGACGGTAATAGCTCCTACGAGCAGTACGTC. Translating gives CASGTDGNSSYEQYV.

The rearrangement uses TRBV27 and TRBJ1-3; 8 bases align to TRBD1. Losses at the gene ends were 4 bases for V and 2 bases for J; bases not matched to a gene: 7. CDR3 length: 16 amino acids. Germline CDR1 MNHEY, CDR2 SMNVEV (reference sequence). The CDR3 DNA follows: TGTGCCAGCAGTTCCCTCGACAGGGGAACTGGAAACACCATATATTTT. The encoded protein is CASSSLDRGTGNTIYF.

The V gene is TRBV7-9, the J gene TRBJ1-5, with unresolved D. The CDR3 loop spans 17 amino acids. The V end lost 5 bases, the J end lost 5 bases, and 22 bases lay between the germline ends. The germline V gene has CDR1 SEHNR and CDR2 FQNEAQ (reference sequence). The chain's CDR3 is CASSPISLGASDQPQHF. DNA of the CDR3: TGTGCCAGCAGCCCAATTTCGCTCGGAGCGTCGGATCAGCCCCAGCATTTT.